Each of the 32 T cell receptor beta chains below was sequenced from the same sample in a study of a mutant IDH1 vaccine in newly diagnosed glioma. Indicated time point: week 23, last vaccination. Every single dose of the vaccine, 300 ug of mutant IDH1 20-mer peptide, came with topical imiquimod. These TCRs are of unknown antigen specificity. Here immunoSEQ multiplex PCR was the method, and the copy in TCRdb shows in-frame clones only, minus some. In the table there are 35,000 to 50,000 clones, approximately 84% of which are singletons. The sequenced sample was PBMCs, obtained from a glioma patient whose treatment included an IDH1 peptide vaccine. The receptors come from a woman between 18 and 29 years old with glioma. Some clones in this sample may be carry-over from other donors' samples.

The V and J genes are TRBV5-5 and TRBJ2-7, with D possibly matching TRBD2 (5 bases). Per germline, CDR1 SGHKS and CDR2 YYEKEE (reference sequence). The V end was cut by 4 bases, the J end by 1 base, with 12 bases between. This CDR3 spans 14 amino acids. The CDR3 region is CASSPSGNSYEQYF. CDR3 nucleotide sequence: TGTGCCAGCAGCCCCTCGGGGAATTCCTACGAGCAGTACTTC.

This rearrangement joins TRBV21-1 to TRBJ2-2; the table's D call, TRBD2, has no DNA check behind it. TRBV21-1 is described as a pseudogene. This CDR3 has 19 residues. The CDR3 sequence: CASSKERLAGKENTGELFF. Here the CDR3 DNA reads TGTGCCAGCAGCAAAGAAAGACTAGCGGGAAAGGAAAACACCGGGGAGCTGTTTTTT.

This clone occurred a few times. This chain joins TRBV19 and TRBJ1-5; weak D call: TRBD1 (6 bases). The germline gives CDR1 LNHDA, CDR2 SQIVND (reference sequence). There are 16 residues in the CDR3. V was clipped by 8 bases and J by 3 bases, with 20 bases between them. The CDR3: CASQGRDLRINQPQHF. The CDR3 nucleotides are TGTGCCAGTCAGGGGAGGGACCTTAGGATCAATCAGCCCCAGCATTTT.

J is TRBJ2-3 and V is TRBV29-1; D possibly corresponds to TRBD2 (5 bases). Between the trimmed V and J ends, which lost 1 base and 1 base, there was a span of 9 bases. The CDR3 totals 14 residues. Germline CDR1 reads SQVTM; CDR2 reads ANQGSEA. The CDR3 region has the DNA TGCAGCGTTGAAGTTTCCGGGGGCACAGATACGCAGTATTTT. Translated, it gives CSVEVSGGTDTQYF.

CDR3 region: CASSESGTTTDTQYF. The CDR3 nucleotides are TGTGCCAGCAGCGAATCCGGGACTACTACAGATACGCAGTATTTT. The V call is TRBV9, the J call TRBJ2-3; 7 nucleotides match TRBD2. Trimming removed 3 bases from V and 3 bases from J; junction bases left unmatched: 7. Germline lookup yields CDR1 SGDLS and CDR2 YYNGEE. The CDR3 sequence is 15 residues long.

The chain links TRBV30 to TRBJ1-5; D gene ambiguous. Between the trimmed V and J ends, which lost 0 bases and 0 bases, there was a span of 9 bases. CDR3 length: 15 residues. From germline, CDR1 is GTSNPN and CDR2 SVGIG (reference sequence). In nucleotides, the CDR3 is TGTGCCTGGAGTGTCGGGGTAGGTAGCAATCAGCCCCAGCATTTT. It is translated as CAWSVGVGSNQPQHF.

The J gene is TRBJ2-3, the V gene TRBV27; tentatively, D is TRBD1 or TRBD2 (5 bases each). The CDR3 contains 15 residues. Deletions cut 4 bases from V and 4 bases from J, with 15 bases between. CDR1 and CDR2 from the germline V gene are MNHEY and SMNVEV (reference sequence). The CDR3 DNA reads as TGTGCCAGCAGTTCCGGGACGGCTTGGGCAGATACGCAGTATTTT. Residues: CASSSGTAWADTQYF.

V usage is TRBV15 and J usage is TRBJ1-5; 9 bases match TRBD1. CDR3 length: 15 residues. The V gene end was trimmed by 3 bases and the J gene end by 6 bases; junction bases not matched to a gene: 6. Germline V CDR1 and CDR2: LNHNV, YYDKDF (reference sequence). The chain's CDR3 is CATSREQGAGQPQHF. The CDR3, as DNA: TGTGCCACCAGCAGGGAACAGGGGGCAGGTCAGCCCCAGCATTTT. Full variable domain (outside the CDR3, taken from reference TRBV15 and TRBJ1-5): DAMVIQNPRYQVTQFGKPVTLSCSQTLNHNVMYWYQQKSSQAPKLLFHYYDKDFNNEADTPDNFQSRRPNTSFCFLDIRSPGLGDTAMYLCATSREQGAGQPQHFGDGTRLSIL.

V gene TRBV10-3 combines with J gene TRBJ2-7, with D unresolved. This CDR3 spans 14 amino acids. V lost 0 bases and J lost 4, with 10 bases in between. Germline values: CDR1 ENHRY, CDR2 SYGVKD. The CDR3 loop reads CAISESQSEYEQYF. Written as DNA, the CDR3 is TGTGCCATCAGTGAGTCGCAATCCGAATACGAGCAGTACTTC.

This clone was detected a few times. The chain recombines TRBV4-3 with TRBJ1-2, with D possibly matching TRBD1 (6 bases). The germline V gene has CDR1 LGHNA and CDR2 YSLEER. Trimming cost V 0 bases and J 6 bases, with 14 bases left between them. The CDR3 totals 15 residues. DNA of the CDR3: TGCGCCAGCAGCCAAGATTTTAGGGGGAACAATGGCTACACCTTC. This translates into CASSQDFRGNNGYTF.

The genes are TRBV7-9 and TRBJ2-7, with D possibly being TRBD1 (6 bases). Germline V gene sequence: CDR1 SEHNR, CDR2 FQNEAQ (reference sequence). V shed 5 bases and J shed 0 bases, with 14 bases lying between them. CDR3 length: 15 amino acids. The CDR3 here is CASSSDRHLSYEQYF. CDR3 nucleotides: TGTGCCAGCAGCAGTGACAGGCACCTCTCCTACGAGCAGTACTTC.

The genes are TRBV19 and TRBJ2-2, with no clear D. This CDR3 has 15 amino acids. CDR1 and CDR2 from the germline V gene are LNHDA and SQIVND (reference sequence). Trimming cost V 5 bases and J 1 base, with 11 bases left between them. CDR3 coding DNA: TGTGCCAGTAGTCCTTACGCCCAGAACACCGGGGAGCTGTTTTTT. Translating it yields CASSPYAQNTGELFF.

The V and J genes are TRBV2 and TRBJ2-1, with D unresolved. Trimming removed 10 bases at V and 2 bases at J, with 15 bases between. CDR1 is SNHLY and CDR2 is FYNNEI in the germline V gene. The CDR3 is 14 residues long. The CDR3 DNA is TGTGCCACCACCGGTGGAGAAGCCTACAATGAGCAGTTCTTC. Amino acid sequence: CATTGGEAYNEQFF.

This clone is a singleton in its sample. The chain joins TRBV7-9 to TRBJ2-3; a weak D match, TRBD2 (6 bases). This CDR3 is built from 14 residues. The V end lost 2 bases, the J end lost 5 bases, and 11 bases lay between the germline ends. Germline V gene lookup returns CDR1 SEHNR and CDR2 FQNEAQ (reference sequence). The CDR3 here is CASSLNYGRDTQYF. As DNA, the CDR3 is TGTGCCAGCAGCTTAAACTACGGGAGAGATACGCAGTATTTT.

This clone occurred once. The CDR3 loop is CASSTRTGLSYEQYF. The CDR3 DNA sequence: TGTGCCAGCAGCACCCGGACAGGATTATCCTACGAGCAGTACTTC. This chain uses TRBV7-6 with TRBJ2-7, with 7 bases matching TRBD1. The germline gives CDR1 SGHVS, CDR2 FNYEAQ. The CDR3 is 15 residues long. The ends lost 5 bases at V and 1 base at J; junction bases unmatched: 8.

This sequence joins TRBV5-6 and TRBJ1-5; 8 bases align to TRBD1. Germline V gives CDR1 SGHDT, CDR2 YYEEEE. This CDR3 region has 13 residues. V dropped 6 bases and J dropped 7; count of bases not matched to a gene: 6. As DNA, the CDR3 is TGTGCCAGCAACCGACAGGGGCAACAGCCCCAGCATTTT. Translating it yields CASNRQGQQPQHF.

The chain employs TRBV9 and TRBJ1-1; D perhaps matches TRBD1 (5 bases). Germline V CDR1 and CDR2: SGDLS, YYNGEE. This CDR3 has 15 residues. V gave up 0 bases and J gave up 0 bases, with 9 bases separating them. The CDR3 DNA follows: TGTGCCAGCAGCGTAGGGGGCGGATTGAACACTGAAGCTTTCTTT. This codes for CASSVGGGLNTEAFF.

The rearrangement links TRBV6-1 to TRBJ2-5, with 8 bases lining up with TRBD1. The CDR3 loop spans 13 amino acids. V dropped 7 bases and J dropped 5; count of bases not matched to a gene: 6. Germline values: CDR1 MNHNS, CDR2 SASEGT. The CDR3 region has the DNA TGTGCCAGCACTCCAGGGGGCAGGGAGACCCAGTACTTC. This gives the protein CASTPGGRETQYF.

V usage is TRBV10-3 and J usage is TRBJ1-5, with no clear D. This CDR3 region has 12 residues. Looked up from germline, CDR1 is ENHRY and CDR2 is SYGVKD. Trimming left V 6 bases short and J 3 bases short, with 6 bases between. The CDR3 DNA follows: TGTGCCATCAGGGGATTCAATCAGCCCCAGCATTTT. This codes for CAIRGFNQPQHF.

The chain links TRBV7-6 to TRBJ1-6; perhaps TRBD1 as D (5 bases). CDR3 length: 15 amino acids. The germline V gene has CDR1 SGHVS and CDR2 FNYEAQ. With 1 base removed from V and 8 bases from J, the gap between germline ends came to 12 bases. The CDR3 bases are TGTGCCAGCAGCTTAGGGGTCGACAGATATTCACCCCTCCACTTT. Translating gives CASSLGVDRYSPLHF.

The chain combines TRBV6-6 with TRBJ2-2, with 8 bases fitting TRBD2. V shed 5 bases, J shed 1 base, and the junction held 3 bases outside the gene matches. Germline CDR1 MNHNY, CDR2 SVGAGI (reference sequence). This CDR3 comprises 15 residues. The CDR3 region has the DNA TGTGCCAGCAGTCTAGCGGGCTTGAACACCGGGGAGCTGTTTTTT. Translated: CASSLAGLNTGELFF.

This clone appeared once. The chain carries TRBV7-2 and TRBJ2-5; the D gene is possibly TRBD1 (6 bases). V lost 5 bases, J lost 0 bases, and 7 bases lay in between. This CDR3 is built from 13 residues. Germline V gives CDR1 SGHTA, CDR2 FQGNSA. The CDR3 region is CASSGDNQETQYF. CDR3 nucleotide sequence: TGTGCCAGCAGCGGGGACAACCAAGAGACCCAGTACTTC.

The count of this clone is one. The chain uses TRBV9 and TRBJ2-2; 8 bases map to TRBD2. The CDR3 extends over 15 amino acids. Trimming removed 1 base from V and 5 bases from J; junction bases left unmatched: 4. Germline loops: CDR1 SGDLS, CDR2 YYNGEE. The chain's CDR3 is CASSVMASGTGELFF. The CDR3 DNA sequence: TGTGCCAGCAGCGTAATGGCTAGCGGGACCGGGGAGCTGTTTTTT.

The genes are TRBV7-6 and TRBJ1-5, with unresolved D. Germline V CDR1 and CDR2: SGHVS, FNYEAQ. This CDR3 contains 14 residues. Trimming cost V 1 base and J 4 bases, with 8 bases left between them. The CDR3 DNA reads as TGTGCCAGCAGCTTAGGAGTGGGGAATCAGCCCCAGCATTTT. It codes for CASSLGVGNQPQHF.

The genes are TRBV7-9 and TRBJ2-1, with D perhaps TRBD1 (5 bases). V lost 8 bases and J lost 4, with 15 bases in between. Germline assignment: CDR1 SEHNR and CDR2 FQNEAQ (reference sequence). The CDR3 extends over 14 amino acids. The CDR3 region is CASADSTLYNEQFF. The CDR3, as DNA: TGTGCCAGCGCCGACAGCACACTTTACAATGAGCAGTTCTTC.

This clone was found a few times. This rearrangement joins TRBV5-4 to TRBJ1-1; no reliable D call. The germline V and J ends were trimmed by 4 bases and 4 bases, with 8 bases remaining between them. Germline CDR1 reads SGHNT; CDR2 reads YYREEE (reference sequence). This CDR3 contains 12 residues. CDR3 region: CASSPSSTEAFF. In DNA form, the CDR3 reads TGTGCCAGCAGCCCCTCTTCCACTGAAGCTTTCTTT.

The rearrangement uses TRBV7-2 and TRBJ1-1; 8 nucleotides match TRBD1. Germline V gene data show CDR1 as SGHTA and CDR2 as FQGNSA. This CDR3 is built from 14 residues. Unmatched junction bases numbered 7, after V lost 5 bases and J lost 5 bases. CDR3 DNA: TGTGCCAGCAGCGTAAAACAGGGGGGGACTGAAGCTTTCTTT. As protein: CASSVKQGGTEAFF.

The rearrangement joins TRBV5-1 to TRBJ2-2, with TRBD2 matching 14 bases. In germline, CDR1 is SGHRS, CDR2 YFSETQ. Trimming removed 0 bases from V and 2 bases from J; junction bases left unmatched: 3. The CDR3 runs to 18 residues. The CDR3 region has the DNA TGCGCCAGCAGCTTGGCCGGACTAGCGGGGGGAAACACCGGGGAGCTGTTTTTT. This gives the protein CASSLAGLAGGNTGELFF.

The chain is built from TRBV25-1 and TRBJ2-7; 7 nucleotides align to TRBD2. The germline CDR1 and CDR2 sequences are MGHDK and SYGVNS. The CDR3 sequence is 14 residues long. V gave up 2 bases and J gave up 2 bases; unmatched junction bases: 3. The CDR3, as DNA: TGTGCCAGCAGTGAAGGACTAGGGGCCTACGAGCAGTACTTC. Protein product: CASSEGLGAYEQYF.

The V and J genes are TRBV5-6 and TRBJ1-1; D not resolved. Between the trimmed V and J ends, which lost 0 bases and 3 bases, there was a span of 9 bases. Per germline, CDR1 SGHDT and CDR2 YYEEEE. This CDR3 is built from 14 residues. The CDR3 region is CASSLAGVDTEAFF. CDR3 sequence (DNA): TGTGCCAGCAGCTTGGCCGGGGTGGACACTGAAGCTTTCTTT.

V and J are TRBV7-6 and TRBJ1-2, with TRBD1 identical over 9 bases. This CDR3 has 13 amino acids. V lost 4 bases, J lost 7 bases, and 4 bases stayed unmatched. Germline-derived CDR1 and CDR2 are SGHVS and FNYEAQ. The CDR3 spells CASSSQGAAGYTF. The DNA of the CDR3 is TGTGCCAGCAGCTCACAGGGGGCTGCTGGCTACACCTTC.

There are a few counts of this clone. The chain has TRBV4-2 and TRBJ1-4, with 9 nucleotides matching TRBD1. Germline assignment: CDR1 LGHNA and CDR2 YNFKEQ. The CDR3 loop spans 16 amino acids. V lost 2 bases and J lost 8; bases outside the gene matches: 9. The CDR3 sequence is CASSQQQGAGGEKLFF. Here the CDR3 DNA reads TGTGCCAGCAGCCAACAACAGGGGGCGGGTGGAGAAAAACTGTTTTTT.